This T cell receptor (beta chain) was identified in a study of blood T cell repertoires in COVID-19. Whole-study context: The analysed material was cDNA or gDNA that came from T cells, B-cell-depleted T cells, or PBMCs.

CDR1 and CDR2 (germline): MGHRA, YSYEKL. The CDR3 spans 13 residues. Trimming cost V 3 bases and J 11 bases; bases outside gene matches: 7. Per the authors' pipeline: Nucleated cell number was recorded as an estimate derived from reference gene primer amplification. Assay used: immunoSEQ multiplex PCR; TCRdb lists only in-frame clones, some missing. D and trimming were read from the DNA, whereas the V and J calls and clone size are those reported in that table. The sample shows approximately 240,000 clones, roughly 84% of them seen only once. This clone was seen once. The chain uses TRBV4-1 and TRBJ2-3, with 8 bases that match TRBD2. Sequenced: peripheral blood. This TCR was recovered from a woman between 35 and 50 years old with active or convalescent COVID-19. This chain's CDR3 is CASSHPLAGGQYF. The CDR3 nucleotides are TGCGCCAGCAGCCATCCCCTCGCGGGGGGGCAGTATTTT.